The 9 T cell receptor beta chains reported below all come from one sample, sequenced in a study of cytomegalovirus exposure and HLA in healthy donors. Clones were read by immunoSEQ multiplex PCR, and TCRdb kept only the in-frame ones, dropping some. The sample consists of some 100,000 clones, roughly 86% of them appearing once. Sequencing was done on a sample of PBMCs. The source of these receptors is a man aged 18 to 30 in good health and CMV-seronegative.

This clone turned up a few times. The rearrangement uses TRBV27 and TRBJ2-6; D gene ambiguous. The CDR3 runs to 15 residues. V was shortened by 5 bases and J by 0 bases, with 8 bases between the two germline ends. Germline V CDR1 and CDR2: MNHEY, SMNVEV (reference sequence). The CDR3 spells CASSPDISGANVLTF. CDR3 sequence (DNA): TGTGCCAGCAGTCCAGACATCTCTGGGGCCAACGTCCTGACTTTC.

V gene TRBV7-2 combines with J gene TRBJ1-2, with 7 bases lining up with TRBD1. The CDR3 loop spans 14 amino acids. Germline values: CDR1 SGHTA, CDR2 FQGNSA. V was clipped by 4 bases and J by 8 bases; unmatched bases: 10. The CDR3 DNA is TGTGCCAGCAGCTCGGAACGACAGGGAGAAGGCTACACCTTC. This sequence encodes CASSSERQGEGYTF.

The rearrangement links TRBV5-6 to TRBJ2-3; the match to TRBD2 covers 7 bases. Trimming cost V 0 bases and J 3 bases; bases outside gene matches: 7. The CDR3 sequence is 16 residues long. Looked up from germline, CDR1 is SGHDT and CDR2 is YYEEEE. Written as DNA, the CDR3 is TGTGCCAGCAGCTTGGTAGGGGAGGGCCTGACAGATACGCAGTATTTT. Its protein is CASSLVGEGLTDTQYF.

The rearrangement joins TRBV7-9 to TRBJ2-7, with TRBD1 identical over 9 bases. This CDR3 is built from 15 residues. The germline gives CDR1 SEHNR, CDR2 FQNEAQ (reference sequence). V was clipped by 3 bases and J by 0 bases; unmatched bases: 3. CDR3: CASSFPGQGSYEQYF. CDR3 coding DNA: TGTGCCAGCAGCTTTCCGGGACAGGGCTCCTACGAGCAGTACTTC.

This chain links TRBV5-1 with TRBJ2-7, with 7 positions matching TRBD1. V trimming: 0 bases; J trimming: 0 bases; junction bases outside the gene matches: 6. CDR3 length equals 16 residues. CDR1 SGHRS and CDR2 YFSETQ come from the germline V gene. The CDR3 DNA is TGCGCCAGCAGCTTGGTAGGGGGCGGATCCTCCTACGAGCAGTACTTC. Amino acids: CASSLVGGGSSYEQYF.

This clone appeared once. The rearrangement links TRBV15 to TRBJ1-5; 7 bases map to TRBD1. Germline trimming cut 1 base from V and 5 bases from J; bases unmatched to any gene: 5. Germline-derived CDR1 and CDR2 are LNHNV and YYDKDF (reference sequence). The CDR3 covers 15 residues. The CDR3 region is CATSRARDSYQPQHF. The CDR3 nucleotides read TGTGCCACCAGCAGAGCCCGGGACAGTTATCAGCCCCAGCATTTT.

V is TRBV15 and J is TRBJ2-7, with 8 positions matching TRBD1. The CDR3 has 14 amino acids. Germline V gives CDR1 LNHNV, CDR2 YYDKDF (reference sequence). The V gene end was trimmed by 1 base and the J gene end by 3 bases; junction bases not matched to a gene: 2. CDR3 in DNA: TGTGCCACCAGCAGAGCCAGGGGGCTCTACGAGCAGTACTTC. Translated, it gives CATSRARGLYEQYF.

This chain joins TRBV5-6 and TRBJ1-2; D is ambiguous. CDR1 is SGHDT and CDR2 is YYEEEE in the germline V gene. The CDR3 is 15 residues long. V was shortened by 6 bases and J by 1 base, with 16 bases between the two germline ends. CDR3 bases: TGTGCCAGCAAGTCCGTCGGGAAAGATAACTATGGCTACACCTTC. This translates into CASKSVGKDNYGYTF.

The chain is built from TRBV10-3 and TRBJ1-3; D is possibly TRBD1 (5 bases). The V gene's germline CDR1 is ENHRY and CDR2 SYGVKD. Trimming removed 6 bases from V and 0 bases from J, with 9 bases in between. CDR3 length: 14 amino acids. CDR3 residues: CAIRQGISGNTIYF. DNA for the CDR3: TGTGCCATCAGGCAGGGTATCTCTGGAAACACCATATATTTT.